A selection of T cell receptor beta chains follows, all from one sample in a study of T-cell reconstitution after alpha-beta-depleted transplantation in children. TCRdb called the PCR reads again in MiXCR, with one record for every CDR3 protein. This sample has some 840,000 distinct CDR3 sequences, with about 16% found just once. Here the sequenced sample was PBMCs, mostly from graft donor cells, taken 360 days after TCRalphabeta/CD19-depleted stem cell transplant. These receptors all come from a male patient between 10 and 17 years old who had a stem cell transplant for acute lymphoblastic leukemia, so the T cells may come from the graft donor. CDR3s include the opening cysteine and the closing phenylalanine or tryptophan. D genes are given only for firm matches. Size tells how often a clone was seen (once, few, many) or the class of an expanded clone, and some rows leave it out.

size,D,J,V,CDR3,DNA
few,.,TRBJ1-4,TRBV5-1,CASSTDKGDEKLFF,TGCGCCAGCAGCACGGACAAAGGGGATGAAAAACTGTTTTTT
.,TRBD2,TRBJ2-2,TRBV20-1,CSARDHEGGPNGELFF,TGCAGTGCTAGAGATCATGAGGGAGGGCCAAACGGGGAGCTGTTTTTT
.,TRBD2,TRBJ2-1,TRBV29-1,CSVKSSGRAFSKFF,TGCAGCGTCAAGAGTAGCGGGAGGGCCTTCAGCAAGTTCTTC
few,.,TRBJ2-3,TRBV2,CASSERDPIVTDTQYF,TGTGCCAGCAGTGAGCGGGACCCCATCGTCACAGATACGCAGTATTTT
.,.,TRBJ2-3,TRBV11-1,CASSSSGVPFVPTDTQYF,TGTGCCAGCAGCTCGTCCGGGGTCCCCTTCGTCCCCACAGATACGCAGTATTTT
.,TRBD2,TRBJ2-3,TRBV11-1,CASSLSPWASGRAETDTQYF,TGTGCCAGCAGCTTATCACCCTGGGCTAGCGGGAGGGCCGAGACAGATACGCAGTATTTT
few,TRBD1,TRBJ2-6,TRBV20-1,CSARGPGQGAFGANVLTF,TGCAGTGCTAGGGGACCGGGACAGGGGGCGTTCGGGGCCAACGTCCTGACTTTC
.,TRBD2,TRBJ2-1,TRBV5-1,CARPLPGLAGGQAYNEQFF,TGCGCCAGACCACTGCCGGGACTAGCGGGAGGGCAGGCCTACAATGAGCAGTTCTTC
many,.,TRBJ2-1,TRBV7-9,CASSLAGDLESYNEQFF,TGTGCCAGCAGCTTAGCGGGAGATTTGGAGTCCTACAATGAGCAGTTCTTC
.,.,TRBJ1-1,TRBV4-2,CASSQGRSQNTEAFF,TGTGCCAGCAGCCAAGGACGGAGCCAGAACACTGAAGCTTTCTTT
few,.,TRBJ2-3,TRBV4-2,CASSHPTGSDTQYF,TGTGCCAGCAGCCACCCGACTGGATCAGATACGCAGTATTTT
few,.,TRBJ1-2,TRBV5-1,CASSLKSWELHGYTF,TGCGCCAGCAGCTTGAAAAGCTGGGAGCTACATGGCTACACCTTC
many,.,TRBJ2-2,TRBV20-1,CSASRPSNTGELFF,TGCAGTGCTAGCCGACCGTCGAACACCGGGGAGCTGTTTTTT
many,.,TRBJ2-1,TRBV29-1,CSVAHTLRFF,TGCAGCGTTGCCCACACTTTAAGGTTCTTC
.,TRBD2,TRBJ2-1,TRBV7-6,CASSDGTSGSLGNEQFF,TGTGCCAGCAGCGACGGGACTAGCGGGAGCTTAGGCAATGAGCAGTTCTTC
.,.,TRBJ2-2,TRBV5-1,CASRSAGLGFVTGELFF,TGCGCCAGCAGATCTGCCGGGCTCGGGTTTGTTACCGGGGAGCTGTTTTTT
.,TRBD1,TRBJ2-7,TRBV4-1,CASSQVGTGGYEQYF,TGCGCCAGCAGCCAAGTCGGGACAGGGGGCTACGAGCAGTACTTC